This T cell receptor (beta chain) was sequenced during a study of blood T cell repertoires in COVID-19. Sequencing used immunoSEQ multiplex PCR; TCRdb keeps in-frame clones, though not all of them. The sample has a few hundred thousand clones, 87% seen once. Germline V gene data show CDR1 as SGHVS and CDR2 as FNYEAQ. The CDR3 sequence is 14 residues long. Trimming stripped 5 bases from V and 3 bases from J, with 13 bases between. This receptor was identified in a woman aged 50 to 60 who had recovered from COVID-19. The genes are TRBV7-6 and TRBJ1-1, with a possible D match to TRBD1 (5 bases). Sequencing used PBMCs or T cells enriched from blood (not recorded which). This CDR3 reads CASSTQGGHTEAFF. As DNA, the CDR3 is TGTGCCAGCAGCACCCAGGGTGGTCACACTGAAGCTTTCTTT.